This TCR beta chain was found in a study of control samples from healthy donors and cancer patients. The method was immunoSEQ multiplex PCR; TCRdb's version includes in-frame clones alone and lacks a portion of them. This sample carries 150,000 to 180,000 clones, approximately 94% of them seen once, and the ten largest clones take about 5.6%. The germline V gene has CDR1 KGHSH and CDR2 LQKENI. The V end was cut by 3 bases, the J end by 6 bases, with 11 bases between. This CDR3 has 13 amino acids. What was sequenced was blood. The TCR was taken from a man between 40 and 49 years old in good health. The gene calls are TRBV18 and TRBJ1-2; D gene ambiguous. The CDR3 sequence is CASSPMGQNGYTF. In nucleotides, the CDR3 is TGTGCCAGCTCACCGATGGGTCAGAATGGCTACACCTTC.